This T cell receptor (beta chain) was recorded in a study of blood T cell repertoires in COVID-19. Whole-study context: The United States, Italy and Spain supplied acute and convalescent COVID-19 samples. Nucleic acid was either cDNA or gDNA, and it came from T cells, B-cell-depleted T cells, or PBMCs.

Followed over time, Seattle patients had been enrolled while infection was active. Produced via immunoSEQ multiplex PCR; TCRdb's table is partial and in-frame only. The sample includes fewer than 700,000 clones, about 88% seen only once; the top ten take about 8%. With V trimmed by 6 bases and J by 6 bases, 10 bases remained unmatched. Germline CDR1 MNHEY, CDR2 SVGAGI. This CDR3 region has 14 residues. The sequenced sample consisted of peripheral blood. The rearrangement uses TRBV6-5 and TRBJ2-7, with 8 positions matching TRBD2. The receptor was derived from a woman aged 45-65 years with COVID-19, enrolled during active disease. CDR3 DNA sequence: TGTGCCAGCAGCCGGGGGGGGCAGATGGGCGAGCAGTACTTC. It yields the protein CASSRGGQMGEQYF.